This T cell receptor beta chain derives from a study of blood T cell repertoires in COVID-19. At the level of the study: Samples representing acute and convalescent COVID-19 were sourced from the United States, Italy and Spain. T cells, B-cell-depleted T cells, or PBMCs provided the cDNA or gDNA that served as material.

As processed by the authors: Amplification with reference gene primers provided the estimates of nucleated cell counts. Profiled with immunoSEQ multiplex PCR; TCRdb holds only in-frame clones, not every one. Clonal size and the V and J genes are those of that table, whereas D and trimming came from the DNA. The sample comprises about 190,000 clones, 80% to 85% of which are singletons, and about 20% rests with the top ten. Germline CDR1 SEHNR, CDR2 FQNEAQ (reference sequence). The CDR3 is made up of 15 amino acids. V was pared by 1 base and J by 4 bases, with 13 bases between. Sequencing was done on a sample of peripheral blood. The chain joins TRBV7-9 to TRBJ2-5; D perhaps matches TRBD2 (6 bases). The clonotype originates from a human donor in a cohort sampled during active COVID-19. This CDR3 reads CASSLGGDFGETQYF. CDR3 DNA: TGTGCCAGCAGCTTAGGCGGGGATTTCGGAGAGACCCAGTACTTC.